This T cell receptor (beta chain) was captured by sequencing in a study of blood T cell repertoires in COVID-19. About the study: Nucleic acid was either cDNA or gDNA, and it came from T cells, B-cell-depleted T cells, or PBMCs.

Germline CDR1 LGHDT, CDR2 YNNKEL (reference sequence). The V and J ends lost 0 bases and 3 bases respectively, with 8 bases between them. This CDR3 region has 14 residues. TCRdb keeps only in-frame clones here, not all; method: immunoSEQ multiplex PCR. The repertoire has about 150,000 clones, around 86% of them found once; the top ten carry 3% to 4%. The genes are TRBV3-1 (or the pseudogene TRBV3-2) and TRBJ1-1, with D perhaps matching TRBD1 (5 bases). Sequencing was carried out using peripheral blood. This clonotype was sampled from a man between 65 and 85 years old with acute or convalescent COVID-19. This chain's CDR3 is CASSQDRQYTEAFF. As DNA, the CDR3 is TGTGCCAGCAGCCAAGATAGACAGTACACTGAAGCTTTCTTT.